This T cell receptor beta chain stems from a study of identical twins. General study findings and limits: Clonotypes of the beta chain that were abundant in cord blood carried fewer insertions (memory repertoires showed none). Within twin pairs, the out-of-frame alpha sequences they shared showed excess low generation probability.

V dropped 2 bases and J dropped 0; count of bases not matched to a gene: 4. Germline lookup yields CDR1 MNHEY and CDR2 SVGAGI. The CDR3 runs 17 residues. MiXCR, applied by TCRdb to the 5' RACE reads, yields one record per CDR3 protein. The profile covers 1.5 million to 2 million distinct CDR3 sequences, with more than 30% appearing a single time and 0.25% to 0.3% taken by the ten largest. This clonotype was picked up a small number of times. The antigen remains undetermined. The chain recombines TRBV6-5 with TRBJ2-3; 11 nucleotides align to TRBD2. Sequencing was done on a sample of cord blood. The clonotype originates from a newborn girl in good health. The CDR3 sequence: CASSYGTSGASTDTQYF. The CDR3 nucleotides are TGTGCCAGCAGTTACGGGACTAGCGGCGCTAGCACAGATACGCAGTATTTT.